A selection of T cell receptor beta chains follows, all from one sample in a study of T cells expressing NK-cell markers. TCRdb reprocessed the 5' RACE reads and reports one entry per CDR3 protein, with no DNA. The sample spans some 450,000 distinct CDR3 sequences; the ten largest clones claim roughly 8%. The specimen was blood T cells: a sorted CD56 or NKG2C T cell subset, CD4+ or CD8+ T cells, or bulk PBMC T cells (not recorded which). All receptors derive from a woman between 18 and 69 years old in good health. The CDR3 runs from the conserved cysteine through the conserved F or W. The order of the fields is CDR3 protein, CDR3 length, V gene, J gene.

CASSYGLAGGNYNEQFF	17	TRBV7-6	TRBJ2-1
CASSLEWALAYGYTF	15	TRBV7-9	TRBJ1-2
CASSESSGGQETQYF	15	TRBV6-1	TRBJ2-5
CASSFGFLGYQPQHF	15	TRBV7-2	TRBJ1-5
CASSFGNQPQHF	12	TRBV28	TRBJ1-5
CASSQRDRDNEKLFF	15	TRBV7-8	TRBJ1-4
CASSLLPRGRNTEAFF	16	TRBV3-1	TRBJ1-1
CASSLDLGGAFF	12	TRBV11-2	TRBJ1-1
CASSFRASGGMDKQFF	16	TRBV5-6	TRBJ2-1
CASSALAGVAGEQFF	15	TRBV7-9	TRBJ2-1
CASSLLAETYEQYF	14	TRBV27	TRBJ2-7
CASSLDASWETQYF	14	TRBV7-6	TRBJ2-5
CASSFVPGASYNEQFF	16	TRBV7-6	TRBJ2-1
CASSSTSVPRDTQYF	15	TRBV7-3	TRBJ2-3
CASSYGTAHSNQPQHF	16	TRBV6-5	TRBJ1-5
CAISLTSGRPSSYEQYF	17	TRBV10-3	TRBJ2-7
CAGDSGGEKLFF	12	TRBV30	TRBJ1-4
CASSYESSGSTDTQYF	16	TRBV6-5	TRBJ2-3
CASSQDGTDSGNTIYF	16	TRBV4-3	TRBJ1-3
CASSKEGVGHYGYTF	15	TRBV3-1	TRBJ1-2
CASSFTRGEGYGYTF	15	TRBV12-3/TRBV12-4	TRBJ1-2
CASSQDRSGTWELFF	15	TRBV4-3	TRBJ2-2
CATSRSGGRGEKLFF	15	TRBV15	TRBJ1-4
CSARVPGVGSYEQYF	15	TRBV20-1	TRBJ2-7
CASSLTETAGEKLFF	15	TRBV12-3/TRBV12-4	TRBJ1-4
CASSRRQGADTQYF	14	TRBV28	TRBJ2-3
CSARDMEGLETQYF	14	TRBV20-1	TRBJ2-5
CSAREGQQETQYF	13	TRBV20-1	TRBJ2-5
CASSFPPGELFF	12	TRBV5-4	TRBJ2-2
CASSLVRVADTQYF	14	TRBV7-2	TRBJ2-3